One T cell receptor (beta chain) is described in this entry. The CDR3 contains 17 residues. V dropped 4 bases and J dropped 4 bases, with 17 bases sitting between them. Germline V CDR1 and CDR2: SEHNR, FQNEAQ (reference sequence). Source study methods: ImmunoSEQ supplied junction-only sequences lacking quality scores, so filtering was different. The assay was immunoSEQ multiplex PCR, and TCRdb's table has in-frame clones only and misses some. The DNA gave D and trimming, while V, J and clone size come from that table. The sample lists 2 million to 2.5 million clones, around 93% occurring once. These data come from a study of shared clonotypes between healthy human individuals. Study context: The study enrolled a couple of women and a few men aged 18 to 49.

Adult donors, all healthy and HIV-negative, had no recent acute infections or vaccinations. V and J are TRBV7-9 and TRBJ2-6, with D possibly matching TRBD2 (6 bases). The origin of this receptor is a man aged 18 to 29 in good health. Some clones in this sample may be carry-over from other donors' samples. The sequencing sample was made of naive CD4+ T cells from PBMCs. The subset was: CD45RA+ positively selected. CDR3: CASSSRGRREGANVLTF. As DNA, the CDR3 is TGTGCCAGCAGCTCCCGAGGGCGGAGGGAAGGGGCCAACGTCCTGACTTTC.